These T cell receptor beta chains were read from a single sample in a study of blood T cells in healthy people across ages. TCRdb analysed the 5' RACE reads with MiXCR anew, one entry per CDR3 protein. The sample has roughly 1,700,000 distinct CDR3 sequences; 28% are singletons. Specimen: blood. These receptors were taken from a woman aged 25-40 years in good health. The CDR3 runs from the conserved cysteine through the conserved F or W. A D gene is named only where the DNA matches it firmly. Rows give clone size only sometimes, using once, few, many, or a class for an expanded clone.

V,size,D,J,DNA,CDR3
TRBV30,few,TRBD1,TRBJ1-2,TGTGCCTGGAGGAGGGACAGGGGTTCCTATGGCTACACCTTC,CAWRRDRGSYGYTF
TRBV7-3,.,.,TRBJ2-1,TGTGCCAGCAGCTTAGAGCCCCTTCATGAGCAGTTCTTC,CASSLEPLHEQFF
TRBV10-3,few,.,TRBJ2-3,TGTGCCATCAGCACCACCGGGGGAACCACAGATACGCAGTATTTT,CAISTTGGTTDTQYF
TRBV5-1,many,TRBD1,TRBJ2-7,TGTGCCAGCAGTCCTCGGGGACAGGGGGCGCACGAGCAGTACTTC,CASSPRGQGAHEQYF
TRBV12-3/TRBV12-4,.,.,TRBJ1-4,TGTGCCAGCAACCTCAGGCTACGTGAAAAACTGTTTTTT,CASNLRLREKLFF
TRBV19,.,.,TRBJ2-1,TGTGCCAGTAGGACCGACGGGGGCGGGAGTATTCCCGATGAGCAGTTCTTC,CASRTDGGGSIPDEQFF
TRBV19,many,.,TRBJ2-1,TGTGCCAGTAGTATAAGGCGGGGACCGGAAAACGAGCAGTTCTTC,CASSIRRGPENEQFF
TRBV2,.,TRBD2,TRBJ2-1,TGTGCCAGCATGACGTCTAGCGGATACAATGAGCAGTTCTTC,CASMTSSGYNEQFF
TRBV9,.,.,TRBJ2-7,TGTACCAGCAGCCCCTCAATCGCCGGGACGTCAACCGAGCAGTACTTC,CTSSPSIAGTSTEQYF
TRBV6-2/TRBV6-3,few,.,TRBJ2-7,TGTGCCAGCAGTTACGGCGGGGTGTACTACGAGCAGTACTTC,CASSYGGVYYEQYF
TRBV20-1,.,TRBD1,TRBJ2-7,TGCAGTGCTCCCTCCAGAGGGACAGGAACCTACGAGCAGTACTTC,CSAPSRGTGTYEQYF
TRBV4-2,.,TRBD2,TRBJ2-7,TGTGCCAGCAGCCAAGACCCGGGGGGGCCTTACGAGCAGTACTTC,CASSQDPGGPYEQYF